A single T cell receptor beta chain is shown here with its context. The antigen is unknown. The ends were cut back, 0 bases at V and 1 base at J, with 12 bases in the middle. The CDR3 totals 16 residues. CDR1 is MNHNY, CDR2 SVGAGI, per germline (reference sequence). This specimen belongs to a study of T cell repertoires in cytomegalovirus infection. On the study more broadly: CMV epitopes that were recently identified and HLA-C-restricted were used alongside well-studied HLA-B-restricted ones.

TCRdb re-analysed the reads in MiXCR, keeping a single row per CDR3 protein. The data show approximately 1,000,000 distinct CDR3 sequences, roughly 30% seen once. Sequenced material: cultured CD8+ T cells from PBMCs, taken from culture after CMV antigen stimulation. The V and J genes are TRBV6-6 and TRBJ1-1; D is undetermined. The source of this sequence is a human donor in good health (CMV status not recorded). Some clones in this sample may be carry-over from other donors' samples. This CDR3 is CASSYSTPPSNTEAFF. As DNA, the CDR3 is TGTGCCAGCAGTTACTCGACCCCACCATCGAACACTGAAGCTTTCTTT.